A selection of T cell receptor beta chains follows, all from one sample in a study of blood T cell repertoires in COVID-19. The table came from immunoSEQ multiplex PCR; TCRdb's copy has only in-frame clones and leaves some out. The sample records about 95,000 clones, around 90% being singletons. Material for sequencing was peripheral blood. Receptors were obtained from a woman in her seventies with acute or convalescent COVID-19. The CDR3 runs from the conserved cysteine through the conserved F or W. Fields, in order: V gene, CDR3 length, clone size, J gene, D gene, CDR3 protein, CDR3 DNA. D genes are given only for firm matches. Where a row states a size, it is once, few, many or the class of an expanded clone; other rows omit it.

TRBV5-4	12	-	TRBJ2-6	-	CASSLWQAPRTF	TGTGCCAGCAGCTTGTGGCAGGCACCGAGGACTTTC
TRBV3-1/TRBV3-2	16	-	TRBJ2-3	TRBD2	CASSQDLAGGTDTQYF	TGTGCCAGCAGCCAAGATTTAGCGGGGGGCACAGATACGCAGTATTTT
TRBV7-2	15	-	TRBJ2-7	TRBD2	CASSLGWTSIYEQYF	TGTGCCAGCAGCTTAGGATGGACTAGCATCTACGAGCAGTACTTC
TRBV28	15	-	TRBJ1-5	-	CASSLADRYNQPQHF	TGTGCCAGCAGTTTAGCCGACAGGTACAATCAGCCCCAGCATTTT
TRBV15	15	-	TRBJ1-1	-	CATSRDPGGNTEAFF	TGTGCCACCAGCAGAGATCCGGGGGGAAACACTGAAGCTTTCTTT
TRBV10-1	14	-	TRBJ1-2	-	CASSEQGTPYGYTF	TGCGCCAGCAGTGAGCAAGGGACACCCTATGGCTACACCTTC
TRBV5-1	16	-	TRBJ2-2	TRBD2	CASSFSGGTNTGELFF	TGCGCCAGCAGCTTTAGCGGGGGGACCAACACCGGGGAGCTGTTTTTT
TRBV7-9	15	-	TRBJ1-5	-	CASSLAGGGNQPQHF	TGTGCCAGCAGCTTAGCGGGTGGAGGCAATCAGCCCCAGCATTTT
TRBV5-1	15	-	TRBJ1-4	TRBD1	CASSFGTGGGEKLFF	TGCGCCAGCAGCTTCGGGACAGGCGGGGGTGAAAAACTGTTTTTT
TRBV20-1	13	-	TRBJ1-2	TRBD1	CSASYRGRDGYTF	TGCAGTGCTAGTTACAGGGGAAGGGATGGCTACACCTTC
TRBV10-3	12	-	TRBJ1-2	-	CAISESSYGYTF	TGTGCCATCAGTGAGTCTAGCTATGGCTACACCTTC
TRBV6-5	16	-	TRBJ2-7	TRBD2	CASSYSDAGVAYEQYF	TGTGCCAGCAGTTACTCGGACGCGGGAGTAGCCTACGAGCAGTACTTC
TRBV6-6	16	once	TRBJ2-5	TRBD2	CASRTTRGGPKETQYF	TGTGCCAGCAGGACGACCCGGGGGGGGCCGAAAGAGACCCAGTACTTC
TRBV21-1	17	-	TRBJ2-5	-	CASSRGVWRGNQETQYF	TGTGCCAGCAGCAGGGGGGTATGGCGGGGCAACCAAGAGACCCAGTACTTC
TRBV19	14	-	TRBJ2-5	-	CASSIKPGQETQYF	TGTGCCAGTAGTATAAAACCGGGTCAGGAGACCCAGTACTTC
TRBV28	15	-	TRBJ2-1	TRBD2	CASSTTSGSPNEQFF	TGTGCCAGCAGTACTACTAGCGGGAGTCCCAATGAGCAGTTCTTC
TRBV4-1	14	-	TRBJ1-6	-	CASSQAEGNSPLHF	TGCGCCAGCAGCCAAGCGGAGGGAAATTCACCCCTCCACTTT
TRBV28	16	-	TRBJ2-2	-	CASSLLLVLNTGELFF	TGTGCCAGCAGTTTACTCCTCGTCTTGAACACCGGGGAGCTGTTTTTT
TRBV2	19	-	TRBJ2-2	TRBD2	CASSEPGLAGGPGTGELFF	TGTGCCAGCAGTGAGCCGGGACTAGCGGGGGGGCCGGGCACCGGGGAGCTGTTTTTT
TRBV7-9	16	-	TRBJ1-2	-	CASSLGSSQAGNGYTF	TGTGCCAGCAGCTTAGGGTCTTCGCAGGCAGGCAATGGCTACACCTTC
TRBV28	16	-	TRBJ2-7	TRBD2	CASRSEGTAGIYEQYF	TGTGCCAGCAGATCCGAGGGTACAGCGGGGATCTACGAGCAGTACTTC
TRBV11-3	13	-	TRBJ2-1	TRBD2	CASSSGRGGGQFF	TGTGCCAGCAGCTCCGGGAGGGGAGGAGGGCAGTTCTTC
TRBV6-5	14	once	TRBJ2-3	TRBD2	CASSSGLAGGTQYF	TGTGCCAGCAGCTCCGGACTAGCGGGGGGAACGCAGTATTTT
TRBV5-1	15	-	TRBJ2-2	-	CASSLVQGVTGELFF	TGCGCCAGCAGCTTGGTACAGGGTGTAACCGGGGAGCTGTTTTTT
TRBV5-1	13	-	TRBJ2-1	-	CASSFAGYNEQFF	TGCGCCAGCAGCTTCGCGGGATACAATGAGCAGTTCTTC
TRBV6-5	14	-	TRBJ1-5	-	CASRNGRSNQPQHF	TGTGCCAGCAGAAACGGCAGGTCAAATCAGCCCCAGCATTTT
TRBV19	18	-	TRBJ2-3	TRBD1	CASSLKIIRTGMLRAQYF	TGTGCCAGTAGTCTCAAGATAATCAGGACAGGGATGTTGAGAGCGCAGTATTTT
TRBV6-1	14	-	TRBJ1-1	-	CASSDNQGAGEAFF	TGTGCCAGCAGTGATAATCAAGGGGCAGGGGAAGCTTTCTTT
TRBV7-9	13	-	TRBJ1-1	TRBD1	CASSWGQLFEAFF	TGTGCCAGCAGCTGGGGACAGCTCTTTGAAGCTTTCTTT
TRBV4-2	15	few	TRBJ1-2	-	CASSQTDRNSMRYTF	TGTGCCAGCAGCCAAACTGACAGAAACTCTATGCGCTACACCTTC
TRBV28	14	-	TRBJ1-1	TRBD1	CASSLFGRGAEAFF	TGTGCCAGCAGTTTATTTGGCAGGGGGGCTGAAGCTTTCTTT
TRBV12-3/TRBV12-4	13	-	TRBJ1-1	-	CASSLSRNTEAFF	TGTGCCAGCAGTTTGTCGAGGAACACTGAAGCTTTCTTT
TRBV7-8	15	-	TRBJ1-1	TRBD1	CASSQQGAVNTEAFF	TGTGCCAGCAGCCAACAGGGGGCGGTGAACACTGAAGCTTTCTTT
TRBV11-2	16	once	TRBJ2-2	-	CASSLDGTGWTGELFF	TGTGCCAGCAGCTTAGACGGCACAGGGTGGACCGGGGAGCTGTTTTTT
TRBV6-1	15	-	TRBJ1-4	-	CASSEAEGGHEKLFF	TGTGCCAGCAGTGAAGCTGAGGGGGGGCATGAAAAACTGTTTTTT
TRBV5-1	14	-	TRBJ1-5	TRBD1	CASSWGQGNQPQHF	TGCGCCAGCAGCTGGGGACAGGGCAATCAGCCCCAGCATTTT
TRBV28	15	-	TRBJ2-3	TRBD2	CASSWIAGGTDTQYF	TGTGCCAGCAGTTGGATAGCGGGGGGCACAGATACGCAGTATTTT
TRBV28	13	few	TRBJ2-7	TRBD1	CASSPGQDYEQYF	TGTGCCAGCAGTCCAGGACAGGACTACGAGCAGTACTTC
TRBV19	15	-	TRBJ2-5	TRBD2	CASSILAGGMETQYF	TGTGCCAGTAGTATACTAGCGGGGGGTATGGAGACCCAGTACTTC
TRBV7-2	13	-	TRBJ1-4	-	CASSTHRDEKLFF	TGTGCCAGCAGCACACACAGAGATGAAAAACTGTTTTTT
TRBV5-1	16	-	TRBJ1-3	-	CASSLDGGYSGNTIYF	TGCGCCAGCAGCTTGGATGGAGGGTATAGCGGAAACACCATATATTTT
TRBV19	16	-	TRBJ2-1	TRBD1	CASSMLRTGRYNEQFF	TGTGCCAGTAGTATGTTGCGGACAGGGCGATACAATGAGCAGTTCTTC
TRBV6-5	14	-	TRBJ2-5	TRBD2	CASSQIAGLETQYF	TGTGCCAGCAGTCAAATAGCGGGGCTGGAGACCCAGTACTTC
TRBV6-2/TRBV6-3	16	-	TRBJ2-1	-	CASSYGAPGSYNEQFF	TGTGCCAGCAGTTACGGAGCCCCAGGGTCCTACAATGAGCAGTTCTTC
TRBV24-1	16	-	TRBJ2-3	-	CATSDRGGLSTDTQYF	TGTGCCACCAGTGATAGAGGCGGATTAAGCACAGATACGCAGTATTTT
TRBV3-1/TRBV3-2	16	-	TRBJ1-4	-	CASSQDTRAANEKLFF	TGTGCCAGCAGCCAAGATACGAGGGCGGCTAATGAAAAACTGTTTTTT
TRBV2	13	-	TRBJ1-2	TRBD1	CASSRTGVYGYTF	TGTGCCAGCAGCCGGACAGGGGTGTATGGCTACACCTTC
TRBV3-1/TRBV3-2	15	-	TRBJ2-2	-	CASSRSGVITGELFF	TGTGCCAGCAGCCGATCAGGGGTAATAACCGGGGAGCTGTTTTTT
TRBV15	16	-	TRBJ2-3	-	CATSRAGSVLTDTQYF	TGTGCCACCAGCAGAGCTGGTAGCGTTCTTACAGATACGCAGTATTTT
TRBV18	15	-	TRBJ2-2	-	CASSPKRGDTGELFF	TGTGCCAGCTCACCAAAAAGGGGTGACACCGGGGAGCTGTTTTTT
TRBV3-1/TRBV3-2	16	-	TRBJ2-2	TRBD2	CASSQSLAANTGELFF	TGTGCCAGCAGCCAGTCACTAGCGGCAAACACCGGGGAGCTGTTTTTT
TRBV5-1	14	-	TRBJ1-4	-	CASSRDMTNEKLFF	TGCGCCAGCAGCCGGGACATGACTAATGAAAAACTGTTTTTT